This TCR beta chain stems from a study of shared clonotypes between healthy human individuals. Study-level findings and limits: What rarefaction showed was incomplete sorted-subset sequencing despite large depth.

V was clipped by 5 bases and J by 5 bases, with 18 bases between them. The germline V gene has CDR1 SGHTA and CDR2 FQGNSA. The CDR3 sequence is 15 residues long. Every subset's genomic DNA went evenly onto several immunoSEQ plates. TCRdb's table, derived via immunoSEQ multiplex PCR, lists solely in-frame clones and lacks some. The sample contains about 530,000 clones, 90% to 96% of which appear only once. Comment on this clone: Antigen unknown.

This receptor was taken from a woman aged 25-40 years in good health. V and J are TRBV7-2 and TRBJ1-2, with D unclear. Material for sequencing was naive CD4+ T cells sorted from blood. The subset was: CD45RA+ positively selected. The CDR3 bases are TGTGCCAGCAGCCCGGAGGTCAGTGGGCCTTATGGCTACACCTTC. It codes for CASSPEVSGPYGYTF.